The rows below give T cell receptor beta chains drawn from one sample of a study of CD8+ T cells in alopecia areata. The table came from immunoSEQ multiplex PCR; TCRdb's copy has only in-frame clones and leaves some out. The sample includes about 220,000 clones, about 50% of them seen just once. The sample here was CD4+ T cells sorted from blood, taken at week 4, from a patient treated with tofacitinib. The source is a human donor with alopecia areata. Each CDR3 is given without its conserved first and last residue.

cdr3_length,v_call,j_call,cdr3_aa
13,TRBV7-2,TRBJ1-5,ASSLATGTNQPQH
10,TRBV27,TRBJ2-3,ASSVAGDTQY
13,TRBV7-8,TRBJ1-5,ASSKTDYSNQPQH
11,TRBV7-2,TRBJ2-7,ASSLGATYEQY
12,TRBV6-1,TRBJ1-3,ASSSRTGENTIY
10,TRBV29-1,TRBJ1-2,SVGTFNYGYT
14,TRBV6-5,TRBJ1-5,ASSYQDRGINQPQH
16,TRBV10-3,TRBJ2-6,AISESTITHSGANVLT
12,TRBV2,TRBJ1-1,ASKRGGRDTEAF
13,TRBV2,TRBJ1-5,ASTKSYYGNQPQH
15,TRBV4-3,TRBJ1-6,ASSQGPGGQYNSPLH
11,TRBV30,TRBJ2-2,AWIKGDTGELF
9,TRBV5-1,TRBJ2-7,ASSLDYEQY
10,TRBV29-1,TRBJ2-7,SVIVGNYEQY
11,TRBV11-3,TRBJ1-6,ASSRPNNSPLH
14,TRBV4-3,TRBJ2-1,ASSQEGRQGVYEQF
15,TRBV4-1,TRBJ2-1,ASSHRGIPPGYNEQF
11,TRBV6-1,TRBJ1-2,ASIRDRADGYT
13,TRBV9,TRBJ1-6,ASSVGRQGYSPLH
11,TRBV5-4,TRBJ2-7,ATSGGAIREQY
13,TRBV2,TRBJ1-5,ASRVGQSSNQPQH
11,TRBV29-1,TRBJ2-7,SVERLESYEQY
14,TRBV15,TRBJ1-6,ATSRDGQGPDSPLH
13,TRBV2,TRBJ2-5,ASRAQSGGQETQY
12,TRBV30,TRBJ2-1,AWRTIGGYNEQF
13,TRBV7-2,TRBJ2-7,ASSSPATSTYEQY
13,TRBV2,TRBJ2-5,ASRSMGQGPGTQY
10,TRBV30,TRBJ1-2,AWSASGYGYT
10,TRBV30,TRBJ2-1,AWSRKDNEQF
12,TRBV5-6,TRBJ1-1,ASSLQGVNTEAF
13,TRBV15,TRBJ2-2,ATSRDRQGIGELF
12,TRBV5-1,TRBJ2-1,ASSLAPGYNEQF
10,TRBV25-1,TRBJ2-1,ASSELRNEQF
11,TRBV30,TRBJ2-7,AWSGLLTYEQY
18,TRBV4-3,TRBJ2-3,ASSQDVASGGGLSTDTQY
12,TRBV6-1,TRBJ1-1,ASSEMDRSGSAF
11,TRBV25-1,TRBJ1-2,ASSPDGEYGYT
12,TRBV11-2,TRBJ2-3,ASSLDLGSGTQY
11,TRBV4-3,TRBJ2-7,ASSQEIYWEQY
9,TRBV29-1,TRBJ1-2,SVDFAYGYT